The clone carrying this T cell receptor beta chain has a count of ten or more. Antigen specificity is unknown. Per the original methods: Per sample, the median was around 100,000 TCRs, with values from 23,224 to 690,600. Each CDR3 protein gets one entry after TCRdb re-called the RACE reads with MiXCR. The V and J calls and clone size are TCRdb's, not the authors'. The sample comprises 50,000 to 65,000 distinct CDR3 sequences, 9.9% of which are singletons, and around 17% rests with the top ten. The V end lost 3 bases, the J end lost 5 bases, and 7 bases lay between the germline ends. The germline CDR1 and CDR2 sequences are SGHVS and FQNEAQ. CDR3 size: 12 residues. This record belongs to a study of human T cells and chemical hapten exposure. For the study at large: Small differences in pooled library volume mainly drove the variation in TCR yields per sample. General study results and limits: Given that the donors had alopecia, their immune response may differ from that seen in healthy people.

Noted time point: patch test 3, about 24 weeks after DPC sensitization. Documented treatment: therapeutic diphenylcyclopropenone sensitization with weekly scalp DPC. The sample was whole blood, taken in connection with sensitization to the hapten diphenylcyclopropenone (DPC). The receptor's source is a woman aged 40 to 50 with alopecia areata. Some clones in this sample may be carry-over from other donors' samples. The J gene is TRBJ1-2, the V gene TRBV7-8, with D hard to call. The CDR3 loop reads CASSFRTYGYTF. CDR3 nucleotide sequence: TGTGCCAGCAGCTTCCGAACTTATGGCTACACCTTC.